This TCR beta chain was sequenced for a study of PD-1 blockade in classical Hodgkin lymphoma. The ends were cut back, 1 base at V and 5 bases at J, with 3 bases in the middle. Per germline, CDR1 SGHAT and CDR2 FQNNGV. The CDR3 length is 13 residues. Brentuximab vedotin exposure varied among the patients, all of whom had relapsed after autologous stem cell transplantation. Patients had relapsed/refractory classical Hodgkin lymphoma with complete response, partial response or progressive disease as best response. The data were produced by immunoSEQ multiplex PCR, yet TCRdb's version contains in-frame clones alone and is incomplete. There are some 30,000 clones in the sample; about 71% occur only once, and over 2.5% lies in the top ten.

The chain is built from TRBV11-2 and TRBJ1-6; D not certain. The sample here was peripheral blood mononuclear cells (PBMCs), taken before the second cycle of nivolumab. This TCR was sampled from a human donor with classical Hodgkin lymphoma. The DNA of the CDR3 is TGTGCCAGCAGCTTAGTGGATAATTCACCCCTCCACTTT. Translated, it gives CASSLVDNSPLHF.